The subject of this entry is one TCR beta chain. What this receptor recognizes is not known. The cohort comprised more than 550 healthy bone marrow donors. All cohort members were sampled while nominally healthy, although unrecorded immune exposures were likely present. The donor tested CMV seropositive, placing the donor among the approximately 290 seropositive members of the cohort. Every donor gave a peripheral blood sample, and the peripheral blood mononuclear cells from that sample were used for TCR beta sequencing. The Qiagen DNeasy Blood Extraction Kit was used to extract genomic DNA from the blood cell samples. Library construction relied on the immunoSEQ multiplex PCR assay. A mixture of 60 forward primers for TCR Vbeta segments and 13 reverse primers for TCR Jbeta segments was used in the multiplex PCR. The CDR3 region of rearranged TCR beta genes was amplified from genomic DNA by a multiplex PCR assay. The Illumina HiSeq System was used to sequence the amplified TCR beta libraries as 87-base-pair reads. The authors processed their data as follows. A later analysis tallied 80 million to 95 million unique TCR beta chains across the 666 repertoires, and around 12 million of those chains were shared by two or more donors. Raw reads were error-corrected and collapsed into unique sequences with a nearest-neighbor algorithm that merged closely related sequences to remove PCR and sequencing errors. To assign V, D and J gene segments, CDR3 sequences were aligned to IMGT reference sequences. For a sequence to be retained, a match of at least six nucleotides to both a V gene segment and a J gene segment was required. Rearrangements were classified as productive when the CDR3 lacked stop codons and remained in frame with V and J, and all other rearrangements were classified as non-productive. Following IMGT convention, CDR3 was defined as the stretch from the second conserved V-encoded cysteine up to the conserved J-encoded phenylalanine. The earlier analysis of some 550 of the donors excluded any sequence lacking an unambiguous match to a single V gene segment. In an earlier analysis of 450 to 750 of the donors, a V segment was called functional when productive rearrangements were above 56.7%, and segregating when the standard deviation between donors exceeded 5%. A statistical classification framework was built to diagnose cytomegalovirus status from the catalog of TCR beta chain sequences. In a later analysis, TCR nucleotide sequences were compared against IMGT/GENE-DB human TR gene sequences so that V and J genes could be assigned. Using the TCRdist pipeline, a later analysis assigned CDR3 sequences along with most-parsimonious VDJ recombination scenarios. A later analysis defined each TCR beta chain by its CDR3 amino acid sequence plus V-gene family, and excluded reads lacking a unique V-gene family. In a later analysis, 450 to 600 highly shared, low-generation-probability nucleotide sequences were removed to address suspected cross-contamination and a sequencing artifact. In a later analysis, a clonal expansion index for each public chain was calculated from normalized within-repertoire ranks of inferred template counts. In a later analysis, generation probabilities were computed using a VDJ recombination model fitted to out-of-frame rearrangements, and the results were checked against IGoR. Hypergeometric tests were used in a later analysis to score TCR-TCR, TCR-HLA and TCR-CMV co-occurrence, with a repertoire-size bias correction applied to the TCR pairs. To estimate false discovery rates, a later analysis permuted the HLA or CMV assignments 20 times. In a later analysis, co-occurring TCRs were grouped using DBSCAN, and TCRdist sequence similarity was added for clustering within HLA-allele-positive subsets. Co-occurrence clustering excluded repertoires with fewer than 30,000 or more than 120,000 public chains, plus five with anomalous nucleotide sharing. TCRdb mirrors the immuneACCESS table, restricted to in-frame sequences. Some clones are absent from its copies; in checked studies, under half trace to an unresolved V gene, and the reason for the others is unknown. The D gene and trimming were derived from the DNA, and the V and J assignments and clone size from that table. The sample table on file contains 80,000 to 95,000 clones. Of the sample, 15% is held by the ten largest clones.

The data belong to a study of cytomegalovirus exposure and HLA in healthy donors (dated by TCRdb to 2017 to 2019). About the study as a whole: An earlier analysis of roughly 570 of the donors reported under 300 Gb of sequence data and around 120 million unique TCR beta sequences obtained from about 179 million T cells. Donor age, sex, ethnicity and CMV serostatus were compiled alongside the repertoire data. The genetic ancestry cluster associated with self-reported Caucasian donors included 80% to 90% of the 300 to 400 genotyped donors. Along with the approximately 620-subject first cohort, a separate validation cohort of 120 different subjects was used. The number of typed donors differed by locus: about 620-630 for A, B, C, DRB1 and DQB1; about 520 for DQA1; over 600 for DPA1; and about 450 for DPB1. To predict cytomegalovirus infection status, the study brought together high-throughput TCR immunosequencing, statistical association of individual TCRs with disease status, and machine learning. Several DR-DQ haplotypes were handled as single units for association and clustering because linkage in the cohort was strong. Roughly 310 gigabases of sequencing data and 70 million to 100 million unique TCR sequences were included in an early release covering several hundred HLA-typed donors. Every discovery cohort repertoire had been produced on one sequencing platform. A later genetic analysis took genome-wide SNP genotypes for about three fifths of the 666 donors and used that subset as a discovery cohort. Rather than drawing on any new phenotypic data, the later analysis identified candidate immune exposures from TCR beta sequences and the way those sequences occurred across donors. Among some 400 genotyped donors of the cohort, an average of around 240,000 unique TCR beta nucleotide sequences were sequenced per donor, 15% to 20% of them non-productive. Using immunosequencing, the study profiled T cell repertoires from 500 to 800 subjects and related those repertoires to cytomegalovirus serostatus. An earlier analysis of some 500 of the donors used high-throughput TCR beta sequencing to judge whether each TCR beta V gene segment behaved as functional or pseudogenic. The aim of the study was to test whether cataloging public T cell receptors could identify signatures of past pathogen exposure. HLA typing covered class I and class II loci at four-digit resolution. In a later analysis, previously published TCR beta repertoires from roughly 710 donors were re-analyzed and high-resolution HLA genotyping was added so that TCR occurrence patterns could be studied. General study outcomes and caveats: In a later analysis, the rate of TCR association differed among HLA loci, with DRB1 alleles having the most associated TCRs and HLA-C alleles having the fewest. The only immune exposure information available for the cohort was CMV serostatus. A further reported finding was that TCR beta sequences accurately predicted the HLA-A and HLA-B alleles for most subjects in the first cohort. It was suggested by the authors that the approach could potentially be generalized to other disease states and immunological phenotypes. A later analysis reported that several top co-occurrence clusters appeared linked to parvovirus B19, influenza, CMV and Epstein-Barr virus. Most CMV-associated TCR beta chains appeared to be HLA-restricted in a later analysis, and the HLA associations seemed to be driven largely by CMV exposure. Correlated functional status among segregating V segments might be attributable to linkage disequilibrium, but an unknown experimental factor could not be ruled out. In this cohort, only TCR beta chains were sequenced, and detectable features were limited by the absence of alpha or paired-chain data. In both the original and validation cohorts, the classifier was reported to diagnose cytomegalovirus status with high specificity and sensitivity. Roughly uniform sequencing depth across donors was assumed in presence/absence analyses, although this assumption may not hold. In vitro tests confirmed that a few of the cytomegalovirus-associated TCR beta chains recognize cytomegalovirus antigens. The study listed 150 to 200 TCR beta chains as associated with cytomegalovirus. In an earlier analysis of 587 of the donors, most TCR beta V segments appeared in productive rearrangements about 87% or about 30% of the time, broadly matching IMGT annotations. The sequencing pipeline was judged likely to have produced a cluster of highly shared sequence variants as a technical artifact. Because some donors lacked HLA typing at each locus, the association tests relied only on the typed subset. At a false discovery rate of 0.05, a later analysis linked 16,000 or so TCR beta sequences to specific HLA alleles. Because counts were too low, some 17 rarely observed V segments, including chromosome 9 orphons, were excluded from the earlier analysis of some 590 of the donors. In a later genetic analysis, fewer N-insertions in productive TCRs were reported among donors in an Asian-associated ancestry cluster than the 666-donor mean. Assigning TCR associations to individual alleles was difficult when HLA alleles, especially DR and DQ, strongly co-occurred. A later genetic analysis associated a missense DCLRE1C variant with V-gene and J-gene trimming of TCR beta chains, and an independent cohort replicated the association. Most TCR sequences were seen in very few donors, while some public TCRs were found in many individuals. The 87-base-pair reads could not distinguish some IMGT-functional V segments, including TRBV6-2 and TRBV6-3, so those segments were excluded. A later analysis found that HLA-associated TCR beta chains were more clonally expanded and had lower generation probabilities than equally common non-associated chains.

The germline V gene (reference sequence) yields LNHDA for CDR1 and SQIVND for CDR2. The CDR3 numbers 11 residues from cysteine through phenylalanine. Just CDR3 DNA is preserved here, 33 bases in frame from base 1. Germline trimming amounts to 4 bases on V and 11 bases on J, with 2 as the count of junction bases outside the gene matches. Sequencing was performed on PBMCs. The chain links TRBV19 with TRBJ2-1; a stretch of 7 junction bases matches TRBD2. This TCR came from a man between 45 and 60 years old in good health and CMV-seropositive. This receptor has the CDR3 CASSSGSKQFF. In nucleotide form, the sequence is TGTGCCAGTAGTAGCGGGAGCAAGCAGTTCTTC.